A selection of T cell receptor beta chains follows, all from one sample in a study of blood T cell repertoires in COVID-19. Data came from immunoSEQ multiplex PCR; TCRdb stores just in-frame clones and leaves some out. The sample consists of some 97,000 clones, over 75% of them appearing once. Sequenced sample: peripheral blood. The receptors here all came from a man aged 60 to 75 with acute or convalescent COVID-19. The CDR3 runs from the conserved cysteine through the conserved F or W. Each record gives: V gene, D gene, clone size, J gene, CDR3 length, CDR3 protein, CDR3 DNA. A D gene is named only where the DNA matches it firmly. Clone size appears in some rows only: once, few, many, or a class for an expanded clone.

v_gene: TRBV5-1
d_gene: -
abundance: -
j_gene: TRBJ1-2
len: 11
CDR3aa: CASSFGEGYTF
CDR3nt: TGCGCCAGCAGCTTTGGTGAGGGCTACACCTTC

v_gene: TRBV27
d_gene: -
abundance: -
j_gene: TRBJ1-3
len: 16
CDR3aa: CASSFGPQGTGNTIYF
CDR3nt: TGTGCCAGCAGTTTCGGCCCACAGGGCACTGGAAACACCATATATTTT

v_gene: TRBV5-4
d_gene: TRBD1
abundance: -
j_gene: TRBJ2-2
len: 16
CDR3aa: CASSSDRGQDTGELFF
CDR3nt: TGTGCCAGCAGCTCTGACAGGGGGCAGGACACCGGGGAGCTGTTTTTT

v_gene: TRBV5-5
d_gene: -
abundance: -
j_gene: TRBJ1-1
len: 14
CDR3aa: CASSLYVEAGEAFF
CDR3nt: TGTGCCAGCAGCTTGTACGTCGAGGCGGGTGAAGCTTTCTTT

v_gene: TRBV3-1/TRBV3-2
d_gene: -
abundance: -
j_gene: TRBJ1-1
len: 15
CDR3aa: CASSPTPGAGTEAFF
CDR3nt: TGTGCCAGCAGCCCCACGCCAGGGGCAGGGACTGAAGCTTTCTTT

v_gene: TRBV5-1
d_gene: TRBD1
abundance: -
j_gene: TRBJ2-1
len: 16
CDR3aa: CASSELGTGEINEQFF
CDR3nt: TGCGCCAGCAGCGAACTCGGGACAGGGGAGATCAATGAGCAGTTCTTC

v_gene: TRBV7-9
d_gene: TRBD1
abundance: -
j_gene: TRBJ2-7
len: 15
CDR3aa: CASSLEGTATYEQYF
CDR3nt: TGTGCCAGCAGCTTAGAAGGGACAGCCACCTACGAGCAGTACTTC

v_gene: TRBV5-4
d_gene: -
abundance: -
j_gene: TRBJ1-4
len: 14
CDR3aa: CASSIAQGREKLFF
CDR3nt: TGTGCCAGCAGCATAGCACAGGGAAGAGAAAAACTGTTTTTT

v_gene: TRBV3-1/TRBV3-2
d_gene: -
abundance: -
j_gene: TRBJ2-2
len: 14
CDR3aa: CASSQQGTSGELFF
CDR3nt: TGTGCCAGCAGCCAACAGGGCACGTCCGGGGAGCTGTTTTTT

v_gene: TRBV25-1
d_gene: -
abundance: -
j_gene: TRBJ1-1
len: 13
CDR3aa: CASSLRSTGKAFF
CDR3nt: TGTGCCAGCAGTCTTCGCTCTACAGGGAAAGCTTTCTTT

v_gene: TRBV10-3
d_gene: TRBD1
abundance: -
j_gene: TRBJ1-1
len: 13
CDR3aa: CASGTGDYSEAFF
CDR3nt: TGTGCCAGTGGGACAGGGGATTATTCTGAAGCTTTCTTT

v_gene: TRBV19
d_gene: -
abundance: -
j_gene: TRBJ1-5
len: 15
CDR3aa: CASSIKKGLGQPQHF
CDR3nt: TGTGCCAGTAGTATAAAGAAAGGACTCGGTCAGCCCCAGCATTTT

v_gene: TRBV5-1
d_gene: TRBD1
abundance: -
j_gene: TRBJ1-1
len: 15
CDR3aa: CASRGTGGMSTEAFF
CDR3nt: TGCGCCAGCAGGGGGACAGGGGGTATGAGCACTGAAGCTTTCTTT

v_gene: TRBV19
d_gene: TRBD1
abundance: -
j_gene: TRBJ1-3
len: 14
CDR3aa: CASSLGQYRDTIYF
CDR3nt: TGTGCCAGTAGCCTGGGACAGTACAGAGACACCATATATTTT

v_gene: TRBV19
d_gene: -
abundance: -
j_gene: TRBJ1-2
len: 13
CDR3aa: CASMGRVNYGYTF
CDR3nt: TGTGCCAGTATGGGCAGGGTTAACTATGGCTACACCTTC

v_gene: TRBV18
d_gene: -
abundance: -
j_gene: TRBJ1-4
len: 14
CDR3aa: CASSGGATNEKLFF
CDR3nt: TGTGCCAGCTCAGGCGGGGCAACTAATGAAAAACTGTTTTTT

v_gene: TRBV2
d_gene: TRBD1
abundance: -
j_gene: TRBJ1-3
len: 13
CDR3aa: CASIQGFGNTIYF
CDR3nt: TGTGCCAGCATACAGGGGTTTGGAAACACCATATATTTT

v_gene: TRBV6-5
d_gene: TRBD1
abundance: once
j_gene: TRBJ1-1
len: 14
CDR3aa: CASSYSLGTDEAFF
CDR3nt: TGTGCCAGCAGTTACTCGCTTGGGACAGATGAAGCTTTCTTT

v_gene: TRBV18
d_gene: -
abundance: -
j_gene: TRBJ1-1
len: 15
CDR3aa: CASSPGGGAGTEAFF
CDR3nt: TGTGCCAGCTCACCCGGGGGGGGCGCGGGGACTGAAGCTTTCTTT

v_gene: TRBV5-8
d_gene: -
abundance: -
j_gene: TRBJ1-2
len: 15
CDR3aa: CASSLLGSGRYGYTF
CDR3nt: TGTGCCAGCAGCTTGTTGGGGAGCGGTCGTTATGGCTACACCTTC

v_gene: TRBV14
d_gene: TRBD2
abundance: -
j_gene: TRBJ2-3
len: 16
CDR3aa: CASSQGLAGDTDTQYF
CDR3nt: TGTGCCAGCAGCCAGGGACTAGCGGGGGACACAGATACGCAGTATTTT

v_gene: TRBV27
d_gene: TRBD1
abundance: -
j_gene: TRBJ1-5
len: 16
CDR3aa: CASSGTGRGILQPQHF
CDR3nt: TGTGCCAGCAGCGGGACAGGGAGAGGAATTTTGCAGCCCCAGCATTTT

v_gene: TRBV30
d_gene: -
abundance: -
j_gene: TRBJ1-1
len: 10
CDR3aa: CAGGGEGAFF
CDR3nt: TGTGCCGGAGGGGGGGAAGGAGCTTTCTTT

v_gene: TRBV27
d_gene: -
abundance: once
j_gene: TRBJ1-6
len: 14
CDR3aa: CASGLGGYNSPLHF
CDR3nt: TGTGCCAGCGGCCTAGGGGGCTATAATTCACCCCTCCACTTT

v_gene: TRBV5-1
d_gene: -
abundance: -
j_gene: TRBJ2-1
len: 14
CDR3aa: CASSLAVTYNEQFF
CDR3nt: TGCGCCAGCAGCTTGGCAGTAACCTACAATGAGCAGTTCTTC

v_gene: TRBV5-6
d_gene: -
abundance: -
j_gene: TRBJ1-5
len: 14
CDR3aa: CASSLQSSNQPQHF
CDR3nt: TGTGCCAGCAGCTTGCAGTCTAGCAATCAGCCCCAGCATTTT

v_gene: TRBV4-1
d_gene: -
abundance: -
j_gene: TRBJ1-5
len: 15
CDR3aa: CASSQLWGVNQPQHF
CDR3nt: TGCGCCAGCAGCCAATTGTGGGGGGTTAATCAGCCCCAGCATTTT

v_gene: TRBV18
d_gene: TRBD1
abundance: -
j_gene: TRBJ2-2
len: 17
CDR3aa: CASSRGPNRGTTGELFF
CDR3nt: TGTGCCAGCTCTCGTGGACCCAACAGGGGGACCACCGGGGAGCTGTTTTTT

v_gene: TRBV7-8
d_gene: -
abundance: -
j_gene: TRBJ1-1
len: 15
CDR3aa: CASSILLWEDTEAFF
CDR3nt: TGTGCCAGCAGCATCCTTCTGTGGGAGGACACTGAAGCTTTCTTT

v_gene: TRBV9
d_gene: TRBD1
abundance: -
j_gene: TRBJ1-5
len: 14
CDR3aa: CASSVGQGAQPQHF
CDR3nt: TGTGCCAGCAGCGTCGGACAGGGGGCTCAGCCCCAGCATTTT

v_gene: TRBV6-5
d_gene: -
abundance: -
j_gene: TRBJ1-6
len: 14
CDR3aa: CASSYRGSNSPLHF
CDR3nt: TGTGCCAGCAGTTACCGGGGGTCTAATTCACCCCTCCACTTT

v_gene: TRBV5-1
d_gene: -
abundance: -
j_gene: TRBJ1-1
len: 13
CDR3aa: CASSLEQNTEAFF
CDR3nt: TGCGCCAGCAGCTTGGAACAGAACACTGAAGCTTTCTTT

v_gene: TRBV27
d_gene: TRBD1
abundance: -
j_gene: TRBJ2-6
len: 17
CDR3aa: CASSQGTEGSGANVLTF
CDR3nt: TGTGCCAGCAGCCAAGGGACAGAGGGATCTGGGGCCAACGTCCTGACTTTC

v_gene: TRBV19
d_gene: TRBD1
abundance: once
j_gene: TRBJ1-3
len: 15
CDR3aa: CASSIQTGAGNTIYF
CDR3nt: TGTGCCAGTAGTATCCAGACAGGGGCCGGAAACACCATATATTTT

v_gene: TRBV3-1/TRBV3-2
d_gene: -
abundance: -
j_gene: TRBJ1-5
len: 14
CDR3aa: CASSQRGSNQPQHF
CDR3nt: TGTGCCAGCAGCCAACGGGGGAGCAATCAGCCCCAGCATTTT

v_gene: TRBV19
d_gene: TRBD1
abundance: -
j_gene: TRBJ1-1
len: 15
CDR3aa: CASSDLDRAATEAFF
CDR3nt: TGTGCCAGTAGTGATCTAGACAGGGCGGCCACTGAAGCTTTCTTT

v_gene: TRBV30
d_gene: -
abundance: -
j_gene: TRBJ1-5
len: 14
CDR3aa: CAWSVVAEDQPQHF
CDR3nt: TGTGCCTGGAGTGTCGTGGCAGAAGATCAGCCCCAGCATTTT

v_gene: TRBV19
d_gene: TRBD1
abundance: -
j_gene: TRBJ2-2
len: 16
CDR3aa: CASSMIIGTDTGELFF
CDR3nt: TGTGCCAGTAGTATGATAATTGGGACAGACACCGGGGAGCTGTTTTTT

v_gene: TRBV3-1/TRBV3-2
d_gene: TRBD1
abundance: once
j_gene: TRBJ1-4
len: 14
CDR3aa: CASSRSGTVEKLFF
CDR3nt: TGTGCCAGCAGCAGGTCCGGGACAGTTGAAAAACTGTTTTTT

v_gene: TRBV29-1
d_gene: TRBD2
abundance: -
j_gene: TRBJ2-2
len: 14
CDR3aa: CSARTSGGIGELFF
CDR3nt: TGCAGCGCCCGGACTAGCGGGGGGATCGGGGAGCTGTTTTTT

v_gene: TRBV18
d_gene: -
abundance: -
j_gene: TRBJ2-7
len: 14
CDR3aa: CASSPGLTAYEQYF
CDR3nt: TGTGCCAGCTCACCAGGGCTGACCGCCTACGAGCAGTACTTC

v_gene: TRBV7-8
d_gene: TRBD1
abundance: -
j_gene: TRBJ2-7
len: 12
CDR3aa: CATERTGNEQYF
CDR3nt: TGTGCCACGGAACGGACAGGCAACGAGCAGTACTTC